This T cell receptor beta chain was sequenced for a study of CXCR3-negative and CXCR3-positive naive CD8 T cells. Across the study: A total of 150 million or so TRB reads was generated, with about 1.5 +/- 0.3 million per library.

Study conclusions and caveats: Once cells were cryopreserved, CXCR3 expression went down partly, and most assays used fresh PBMCs. The study found that naive CXCR3-negative and CXCR3-positive cells shared TRBV-TRBJ usage, while memory cells differed. Hydrophobicity of TRB CDR3s was greater in CXCR3-positive naive cells than in CXCR3-negative naive cells.

TRB cDNA libraries were made by UMI-labeled 5' RACE. Reanalyzing the 5' RACE reads, TCRdb keeps one entry per CDR3 protein, without DNA. This listing includes around 140,000 distinct CDR3 sequences. Points on this clonotype: Its antigen is as yet unknown.

The V gene's germline CDR1 is DFQATT and CDR2 SNEGSKA (reference sequence). The CDR3 is made up of 18 amino acids. The chain joins TRBV20-1 to TRBJ2-3; no DNA is available, so the TRBD2 call from TCRdb remains unchecked. This TCR was recovered from a human donor in good health. Some clones in this sample may be carry-over from other donors' samples. Sequencing was performed on naive CXCR3- CD8+ T cells from blood. Subset in this sample: CD45RO-CCR7+CD27+CD95- naive CD8+ T cells lacking CXCR3 (TNR3-). The CDR3 protein is CSASTSVVWRAGTDTQYF.